This T cell receptor delta chain emerged from a study of Vδ1+ human thymocytes. Thymocytes were sorted as CD3+ TCRVdelta1+ TCRVdelta2- after alphabeta T cell depletion. Between about 97% and 99.6% of sorted thymocytes were Vdelta1+. Details on this clone: The antigen remains unidentified. Given a much more abundant clone one base away, this may be a read error.

The template was reverse-transcribed extracted RNA. The CDR3 regions were amplified by multiplex PCR from V-gene primers to a constant-region primer. TCRdb used CATT to re-call clones from the multiplex PCR reads. The data contain tens of thousands of delta-chain clones, 25% to 35% of them seen just once; the ten biggest clones take up roughly 1.4%. Whole-study results and caveats: In the thymus, TRG and TRD repertoires looked highly polyclonal with Gaussian CDR3 lengths. Unlike peripheral blood Vdelta1+ controls, thymic delta-chain sequences included about 20% Vdelta2 and few Vdelta3.

Between the trimmed V and J ends, which lost 4 bases and 3 bases, there was a span of 27 bases. The length of the CDR3 is 19 residues. Germline V CDR1 and CDR2: TSWWSYY, QGS. Sequencing was carried out using Vdelta1+ gamma-delta thymocytes from the thymus. The subset was: FACS-sorted CD3+ TCRalphabeta- TCRVdelta1+ TCRVdelta2- thymocytes. V usage is TRDV1 and J usage is TRDJ1; the D gene is possibly TRDD2 (5 bases). This receptor was taken from a boy less than two years old who had congenital heart surgery. The CDR3 DNA reads as TGTGCTCTTGGGGGACTGTACTGTGGGACCTACCCCGCTTCCGATAAACTCATCTTT. This codes for CALGGLYCGTYPASDKLIF.